Presented here are 18 T cell receptor beta chains from one specimen sequenced in a study of OX40 agonist ivuxolimab in advanced cancers. Clones were sequenced by immunoSEQ multiplex PCR, and TCRdb holds only the in-frame ones, with some missing. Of about 79,000 clones in the sample, about 90% were seen once. The material sequenced was CD4+ or CD8+ T cells sorted from blood, taken in a trial of the OX40 agonist ivuxolimab. These TCRs come from an adult with an advanced solid tumor such as melanoma, head and neck, liver or kidney cancer.

The gene calls are TRBV28 and TRBJ2-4; no firm D call. The CDR3 is 13 amino acids. The V gene's germline CDR1 is MDHEN and CDR2 SYDVKM. V lost 5 bases to trimming and J lost 7 bases, with 12 bases between them. Written as DNA, the CDR3 is TGTGCCAGCAGTCCCGGTCAGTTGAACATTCAGTACTTC. Its translation is CASSPGQLNIQYF.

This chain uses TRBV9 with TRBJ2-3; D tentatively reads TRBD1 or TRBD2 (6 bases each). The germline V gene has CDR1 SGDLS and CDR2 YYNGEE. The CDR3 totals 15 residues. The germline V and J ends were trimmed by 3 bases and 4 bases, with 15 bases remaining between them. Here the CDR3 reads CASSGAKGEADTQYF. CDR3 coding DNA: TGTGCCAGCAGCGGGGCTAAGGGGGAGGCAGATACGCAGTATTTT.

The V and J genes are TRBV5-1 and TRBJ1-4, with D perhaps matching TRBD1 (6 bases). CDR1 is SGHRS, CDR2 YFSETQ, per germline. The CDR3 consists of 18 residues. Trimming pared 4 bases from V and 6 bases from J, leaving 25 bases between. The CDR3 reads CASSPSGTPAWGDEKLFF. The CDR3 DNA follows: TGCGCCAGCAGCCCTTCCGGGACACCGGCCTGGGGAGATGAAAAACTGTTTTTT.

This chain joins TRBV10-3 and TRBJ1-1; TRBD1 is a possible D gene (5 bases). CDR1 and CDR2 (germline): ENHRY, SYGVKD. This CDR3 has 14 residues. V lost 7 bases to trimming and J lost 0 bases, with 12 bases between them. CDR3 region: CAITEGRMNTEAFF. CDR3 DNA: TGTGCCATCACCGAGGGACGGATGAACACTGAAGCTTTCTTT.

This chain uses TRBV30 with TRBJ2-7, with 8 positions matching TRBD1. This CDR3 comprises 12 residues. Trimming cost V 4 bases and J 4 bases; bases outside gene matches: 3. The germline V gene has CDR1 GTSNPN and CDR2 SVGIG (reference sequence). The CDR3 coding sequence is TGTGCCTGGAACAGGGGGATATACGAGCAGTACTTC. It translates to CAWNRGIYEQYF.

The chain recombines TRBV5-1 with TRBJ2-4; D is possibly TRBD1 (5 bases). This CDR3 contains 12 residues. CDR1 is SGHRS and CDR2 is YFSETQ in the germline V gene. Trimming pared 4 bases from V and 10 bases from J, leaving 12 bases between. The CDR3 loop is CASSGQGEIQYF. The CDR3 nucleotides are TGCGCCAGCAGCGGGCAGGGTGAGATTCAGTACTTC.

The V call is TRBV27, the J call TRBJ2-3, with no clear D. The CDR3 is 15 residues long. The V end lost 6 bases, the J end lost 7 bases, and 20 bases lay between the germline ends. The germline V gene encodes CDR1 MNHEY and CDR2 SMNVEV (reference sequence). This CDR3 reads CASRTGLLEVNTQYF. The CDR3 DNA sequence: TGTGCCAGCAGGACTGGCCTTTTGGAAGTCAATACGCAGTATTTT.

This clone has only a few counts. The V call is TRBV15, the J call TRBJ2-4; TRBD1 or TRBD2 may be the D gene (5 bases each). This CDR3 contains 14 residues. Between the trimmed V and J ends, which lost 6 bases and 8 bases, there was a span of 17 bases. Germline CDR1 reads LNHNV; CDR2 reads YYDKDF (reference sequence). CDR3 sequence: CATRQTGRGDIQYF. CDR3 coding DNA: TGTGCCACCAGGCAAACCGGCCGAGGGGACATTCAGTACTTC.

The V call is TRBV6-5, the J call TRBJ2-2; TRBD1 or TRBD2 may be the D gene (6 bases each). The germline V gene has CDR1 MNHEY and CDR2 SVGAGI. Trimming removed 6 bases from V and 6 bases from J, with 17 bases in between. CDR3 length: 15 residues. CDR3 coding DNA: TGTGCCAGCAGAACAGGGTGGGGAGGACCCGGGGAGCTGTTTTTT. Its protein product is CASRTGWGGPGELFF.

V is TRBV27 and J is TRBJ1-1; 9 bases are shared with TRBD1. The germline V gene has CDR1 MNHEY and CDR2 SMNVEV (reference sequence). The V and J ends lost 5 bases and 3 bases, in that order; junction bases with no gene match: 4. The CDR3 length is 14 residues. The CDR3 spells CASSPQGADTEAFF. Here the CDR3 DNA reads TGTGCCAGCAGTCCACAGGGGGCGGACACTGAAGCTTTCTTT.

The rearrangement links TRBV28 to TRBJ2-3; D not certain. The germline V and J ends were trimmed by 8 bases and 3 bases, with 15 bases remaining between them. Per germline, CDR1 MDHEN and CDR2 SYDVKM. CDR3 length: 14 amino acids. This CDR3 reads CASGAVFRTDTQYF. The CDR3 DNA reads TGTGCCAGCGGAGCAGTTTTTAGGACAGATACGCAGTATTTT. Full variable domain (missing parts from reference TRBV28 and TRBJ2-3): DVKVTQSSRYLVKRTGEKVFLECVQDMDHENMFWYRQDPGLGLRLIYFSYDVKMKEKGDIPEGYSVSREKKERFSLILESASTNQTSMYLCASGAVFRTDTQYFGPGTRLTVL.

The chain is built from TRBV18 and TRBJ1-1; D ambiguous. CDR3 length: 16 residues. Germline CDR1 is KGHSH and CDR2 is LQKENI. V was trimmed by 6 bases and J by 3 bases, leaving 20 bases between them. The CDR3 nucleotides read TGTGCCAGCTCCCGACTCGGTTCGGGAGGTGACACTGAAGCTTTCTTT. It encodes CASSRLGSGGDTEAFF.

This clone was counted a few times. V is TRBV27 and J is TRBJ2-1; 7 nucleotides agree with TRBD2. The V segment lost 6 bases and the J segment 2 bases; nucleotides outside the gene matches: 13. The length of the CDR3 is 17 residues. Germline V gives CDR1 MNHEY, CDR2 SMNVEV (reference sequence). CDR3 sequence reads: CASRRAWASGPYNEQFF. In nucleotides, the CDR3 is TGTGCCAGCAGGCGTGCCTGGGCTAGCGGACCCTACAATGAGCAGTTCTTC.

The chain recombines TRBV4-1 with TRBJ2-7; 7 bases agree with TRBD1. V lost 5 bases to trimming and J lost 3 bases; unmatched junction nucleotides: 10. This CDR3 spans 15 amino acids. Looked up from germline, CDR1 is MGHRA and CDR2 is YSYEKL. The CDR3 bases are TGCGCCAGCAGCTCACCGGGGCAGGGGGTCTACGAGCAGTACTTC. Translating gives CASSSPGQGVYEQYF.

The chain links TRBV5-5 to TRBJ2-2, with 8 bases matching TRBD1. The germline V gene encodes CDR1 SGHKS and CDR2 YYEKEE (reference sequence). Trimming took 0 bases from V and 6 from J; bases not matched to a gene: 4. The CDR3 spans 15 residues. CDR3 DNA sequence: TGTGCCAGCAGCTTGGCAGGGGGCTTGTCCGGGGAGCTGTTTTTT. Residues: CASSLAGGLSGELFF.

The gene calls are TRBV19 and TRBJ2-3, with D uncertain. With 6 bases removed from V and 6 bases from J, the gap between germline ends came to 16 bases. CDR1 is LNHDA and CDR2 is SQIVND in the germline V gene (reference sequence). The CDR3 loop spans 14 amino acids. The CDR3 nucleotides read TGTGCCAGTAGCCTCCGACGCACGACCGATACGCAGTATTTT. Protein sequence: CASSLRRTTDTQYF. The variable domain in full, with the rest retrieved from reference TRBV19 and TRBJ2-3, is DGGITQSPKYLFRKEGQNVTLSCEQNLNHDAMYWYRQDPGQGLRLIYYSQIVNDFQKGDIAEGYSVSREKKESFPLTVTSAQKNPTAFYLCASSLRRTTDTQYFGPGTRLTVL.

The chain recombines TRBV19 with TRBJ2-7, with D hard to call. The V end was cut by 5 bases, the J end by 5 bases, with 22 bases between. Per germline, CDR1 LNHDA and CDR2 SQIVND (reference sequence). This CDR3 has 16 amino acids. In DNA form, the CDR3 reads TGTGCCAGTAGTTGGGGTAGCCAGCTCGGTACCCACGAGCAGTACTTC. Translated, it gives CASSWGSQLGTHEQYF.

The V call is TRBV5-1, the J call TRBJ1-1; D call uncertain. Trimming stripped 2 bases from V and 5 bases from J, with 10 bases between. The CDR3 spans 13 residues. The germline V gene encodes CDR1 SGHRS and CDR2 YFSETQ. The CDR3 is CASSFRVKTEAFF. CDR3 DNA sequence: TGCGCCAGCAGCTTCCGGGTAAAGACTGAAGCTTTCTTT.